The sequence of this TCR beta chain was determined in a study of T-cell reconstitution after alpha-beta-depleted transplantation in children. Study conclusions and caveats: At day 60, the high TCRbeta diversity found in some patients originated from recipient T cells and thymic progenitors that had survived. Reports say that about two months after transplant, the alpha-beta T cells came out of several hundred graft clones that had expanded. Newly generated T cells supplied most T-cell counts and diversity one year post-transplant.

This CDR3 spans 14 amino acids. Looked up from germline, CDR1 is DFQATT and CDR2 is SNEGSKA (reference sequence). Library preparation (for TCRbeta) was performed with unique molecular identifiers. TCRdb ran MiXCR on the PCR reads and lists one entry per CDR3 protein. The sample shows under 250,000 distinct CDR3 sequences, roughly 6.6% of them seen only once. This clonotype has a handful of counts. Its antigen remains unknown. The V and J genes are TRBV20-1 and TRBJ2-5, with TRBD2 matching 12 bases. The material was PBMCs, obtained before TCRalphabeta/CD19-depleted stem cell transplant. The sequence came from a boy younger than 10 with acute lymphoblastic leukemia, due to receive a stem cell transplant. The DNA for the CDR3 is TGCAGGACTAGCGGGGGCCCAGGGCAAGAGACCCAGTACTTC. It is translated as CRTSGGPGQETQYF.